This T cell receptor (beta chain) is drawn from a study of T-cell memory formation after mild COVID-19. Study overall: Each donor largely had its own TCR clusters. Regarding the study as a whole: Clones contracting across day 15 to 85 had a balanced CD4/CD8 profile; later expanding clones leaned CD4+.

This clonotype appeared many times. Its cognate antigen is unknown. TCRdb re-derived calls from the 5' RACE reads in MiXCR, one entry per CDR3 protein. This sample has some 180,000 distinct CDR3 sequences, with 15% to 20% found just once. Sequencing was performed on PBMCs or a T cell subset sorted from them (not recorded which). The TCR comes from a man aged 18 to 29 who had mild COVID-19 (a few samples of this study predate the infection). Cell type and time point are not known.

The CDR3 nucleotides are TGTGCCAGCAGCTTACTCCGGACAGGGGTAAATGAGCAGTTCTTC. Translating gives CASSLLRTGVNEQFF. The chain links TRBV7-2 to TRBJ2-1; TRBD1 matches at 9 bases. V trimming: 2 bases; J trimming: 7 bases; junction bases outside the gene matches: 6. The CDR3 runs 15 residues. Germline lookup yields CDR1 SGHTA and CDR2 FQGNSA.